The 11 T cell receptor beta chains in this list originate from one sample, sequenced in a study of T cell responses to AZD1222 COVID-19 vaccine. Measured with immunoSEQ multiplex PCR; TCRdb has only the in-frame clones, and not every one. The sample has approximately 160,000 clones, 85% to 95% seen once. This material consisted of peripheral blood, taken on day 0 of AZD1222 vaccination. These receptors all come from an adult in good health.

The V gene is TRBV5-6, the J gene TRBJ1-6; TRBD1 matches 9 bases. V gave up 3 bases and J gave up 4 bases; unmatched junction bases: 8. The CDR3 is 17 residues long. Germline loops: CDR1 SGHDT, CDR2 YYEEEE. The CDR3: CASSSWDRVIYNSPLHF. DNA of the CDR3: TGTGCCAGCAGCTCCTGGGACAGGGTTATTTATAATTCACCCCTCCACTTT. Full variable domain (outside the CDR3, taken from reference TRBV5-6 and TRBJ1-6): DAGVTQSPTHLIKTRGQQVTLRCSPKSGHDTVSWYQQALGQGPQFIFQYYEEEERQRGNFPDRFSGHQFPNYSSELNVNALLLGDSALYLCASSSWDRVIYNSPLHFGNGTRLTVT.

The CDR3, as DNA: TGTGCCAGCAGCCTATCGGACCAGGCTAACTATGGCTACACCTTC. Protein: CASSLSDQANYGYTF. The chain links TRBV11-3 to TRBJ1-2, with D hard to call. V was shortened by 5 bases and J by 0 bases, with 13 bases between the two germline ends. This CDR3 has 15 residues. The germline V gene encodes CDR1 SGHNT and CDR2 YENEEA.

The gene calls are TRBV15 and TRBJ1-2; a weak D match, TRBD1 (5 bases). The CDR3 extends over 12 amino acids. Germline V gene sequence: CDR1 LNHNV, CDR2 YYDKDF (reference sequence). V was shortened by 4 bases and J by 7 bases, with 10 bases between the two germline ends. The CDR3 loop is CATSMGGFGYTF. The DNA for the CDR3 is TGTGCCACCAGCATGGGGGGTTTTGGCTACACCTTC.

The count of this clone is one. V gene TRBV5-1 combines with J gene TRBJ2-1; TRBD1 matches 11 bases. Per germline, CDR1 SGHRS and CDR2 YFSETQ. V shed 1 base, J shed 4 bases, and the junction held 7 bases outside the gene matches. The CDR3 covers 17 residues. CDR3 amino acids: CASSLLAGQGAYNEQFF. In nucleotides, the CDR3 is TGCGCCAGCAGCTTGCTTGCCGGACAGGGGGCTTACAATGAGCAGTTCTTC. The full variable domain, its missing parts supplied by reference TRBV5-1 and TRBJ2-1, is KAGVTQTPRYLIKTRGQQVTLSCSPISGHRSVSWYQQTPGQGLQFLFEYFSETQRNKGNFPGRFSGRQFSNSRSEMNVSTLELGDSALYLCASSLLAGQGAYNEQFFGPGTRLTVL.

The V gene is TRBV19, the J gene TRBJ1-5; 8 bases fit TRBD1. CDR1 is LNHDA and CDR2 is SQIVND in the germline V gene (reference sequence). The CDR3 contains 15 residues. Trimming removed 2 bases from V and 5 bases from J; junction bases left unmatched: 5. CDR3 amino acids: CASSIYRTGYQPQHF. As DNA, the CDR3 is TGTGCCAGTAGTATATATAGGACAGGGTATCAGCCCCAGCATTTT.

The chain combines TRBV7-9 with TRBJ2-7; D is uncertain. Deletions cut 1 base from V and 3 bases from J, with 10 bases between. The CDR3 loop spans 14 amino acids. The V gene's germline CDR1 is SEHNR and CDR2 FQNEAQ (reference sequence). The CDR3 bases are TGTGCCAGCAGCTTAGGGCAGGTAGTCTACGAGCAGTACTTC. This sequence encodes CASSLGQVVYEQYF.

V is TRBV4-2 and J is TRBJ2-3, with 9 bases identical to TRBD1. This CDR3 has 15 amino acids. Germline trimming cut 2 bases from V and 6 bases from J; bases unmatched to any gene: 6. Germline assignment: CDR1 LGHNA and CDR2 YNFKEQ. CDR3 in amino acids: CASSQWDRAVDTQYF. In nucleotides, the CDR3 is TGTGCCAGCAGCCAATGGGACAGGGCGGTGGATACGCAGTATTTT.

V usage is TRBV6-2 or TRBV6-3 and J usage is TRBJ2-5; 7 nucleotides match TRBD1. Unmatched junction bases numbered 5, after V lost 4 bases and J lost 0 bases. This CDR3 comprises 15 residues. Per germline, CDR1 MNHEY and CDR2 SVGEGT. The CDR3 is CASSWARGNQETQYF. DNA of the CDR3: TGTGCCAGCAGTTGGGCCAGGGGGAACCAAGAGACCCAGTACTTC.

This chain links TRBV5-1 with TRBJ1-2; possible D gene TRBD1, 5 bases. Germline loops: CDR1 SGHRS, CDR2 YFSETQ. This CDR3 region has 15 residues. With 3 bases removed from V and 4 bases from J, the gap between germline ends came to 16 bases. The CDR3 here is CASSSGDWLGYGYTF. DNA of the CDR3: TGCGCCAGCAGCTCCGGGGACTGGCTCGGCTATGGCTACACCTTC.

The chain combines TRBV7-6 with TRBJ2-1; 9 positions match TRBD2. Germline CDR1 reads SGHVS; CDR2 reads FNYEAQ. The trim removed 1 base at V and 3 bases at J, leaving 10 bases unmatched. The CDR3 covers 18 residues. The CDR3, as DNA: TGTGCCAGCAGCTTAGATCTTCTGCTGACTAGCGGCTACAATGAGCAGTTCTTC. This translates into CASSLDLLLTSGYNEQFF.

The rearrangement links TRBV27 to TRBJ2-1; TRBD2 matches at 9 bases. This CDR3 has 18 amino acids. V trimming: 2 bases; J trimming: 8 bases; junction bases outside the gene matches: 16. Germline V gene sequence: CDR1 MNHEY, CDR2 SMNVEV (reference sequence). DNA of the CDR3: TGTGCCAGCAGTTTAAAGTCGGTTGGCGGGGGGGCAGGGGATGAGCAGTTCTTC. Translation gives CASSLKSVGGGAGDEQFF.